This TCR beta chain was profiled in a study of vaccination effects on CD4 cells after COVID-19. ViraFEST expansion of antigen-specific CD4+ T cells with viral peptide pools preceded sequencing. When less than 13 days of culture had elapsed, CD4+ T cells were isolated. Two doses of either BNT162b2 or mRNA-1273 were given to each participant. Nucleocapsid antibodies stayed negative before and after vaccination, showing no earlier SARS-CoV-2 infection. Culturing of some 2 million PBMC per well took place with around 9.4 IU/ml IL-2 and 9 to 10 ug/ml peptides. With respect to this clone: What it binds is not known.

General observations from the study: Marked contraction was observed in infection-induced and vaccine-induced clones late after vaccination.

Clones were sequenced by immunoSEQ multiplex PCR, and TCRdb holds only the in-frame ones, with some missing. This table holds about 22,000 clones, roughly 72% found once. With V trimmed by 4 bases and J by 2 bases, 12 bases remained unmatched. The germline gives CDR1 SGHRS, CDR2 YFSETQ. This CDR3 region has 20 residues. The chain is built from TRBV5-1 and TRBJ2-6; 13 nucleotides agree with TRBD2. This TCR derives from a human donor who received a COVID-19 vaccine. Source: CD4+ T cells from PBMCs cultured with HCoV-NL63 spike peptides, taken after COVID-19 vaccination. CDR3 in DNA: TGCGCCAGCAGCCAAGCCCCGACTAGCGGGAGGCCCCCTGGGGCCAACGTCCTGACTTTC. Translating it yields CASSQAPTSGRPPGANVLTF.